The sequence of this T cell receptor beta chain was determined in a study of somatic mutations in cytotoxic T cells in rheumatoid arthritis. The overall study: Flow-sorting brought some V beta antibody-stained T-cell populations to nearly 100% purity, V beta1+ cells sequenced for TCRB among them.

Points on this clone: Its antigen remains unknown.

Germline trimming cut 4 bases from V and 6 bases from J; bases unmatched to any gene: 8. Germline V lookup: CDR1 KGHSH, CDR2 LQKENI. CDR3 size: 15 residues. Findings and caveats of the study: Which antigens the expanded CD8+ clones targeted was unknown. For CD8+ T-cell clonality, rheumatoid arthritis patients and age-matched healthy controls did not differ significantly.

Data came from immunoSEQ multiplex PCR; TCRdb stores just in-frame clones and leaves some out. Of about 17,000 clones in the sample, over 65% were seen once. The rearrangement joins TRBV18 to TRBJ1-5; 8 bases agree with TRBD1. Input material: CD8+ T cells sorted from blood. The sequence derives from a man aged 55 to 70 in good health. CDR3 sequence reads: CASSQDRAGVQPQHF. DNA of the CDR3: TGTGCCAGCTCACAGGACAGGGCGGGGGTTCAGCCCCAGCATTTT.